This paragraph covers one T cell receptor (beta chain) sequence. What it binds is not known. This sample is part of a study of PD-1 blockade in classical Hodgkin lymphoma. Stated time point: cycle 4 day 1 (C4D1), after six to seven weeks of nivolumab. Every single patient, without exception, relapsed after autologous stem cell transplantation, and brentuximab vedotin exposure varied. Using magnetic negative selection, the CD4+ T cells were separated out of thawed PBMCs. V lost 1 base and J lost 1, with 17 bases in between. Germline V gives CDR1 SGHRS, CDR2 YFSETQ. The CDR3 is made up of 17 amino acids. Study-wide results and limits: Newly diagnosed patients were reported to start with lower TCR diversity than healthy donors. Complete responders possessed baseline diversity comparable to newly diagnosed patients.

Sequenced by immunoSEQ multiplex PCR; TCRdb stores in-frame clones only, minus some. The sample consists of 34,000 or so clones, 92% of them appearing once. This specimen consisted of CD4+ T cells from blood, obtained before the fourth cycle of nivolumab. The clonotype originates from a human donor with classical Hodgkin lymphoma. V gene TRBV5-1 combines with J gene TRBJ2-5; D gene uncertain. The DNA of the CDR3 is TGCGCCAGCAGCTTGAGTTCTGGTGGCATAAGCCAAGAGACCCAGTACTTC. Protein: CASSLSSGGISQETQYF.